One and the same sample provided the 10 T cell receptor beta chains below, sequenced in a study of cytomegalovirus exposure and HLA in healthy donors. PCR amplification relied on 60 Vbeta primers (plus 13 Jbeta primers). Libraries were prepared by immunoSEQ multiplex PCR; TCRdb keeps only in-frame clonotypes and omits some of them. The repertoire includes 150,000 to 200,000 clones, about 85% of them detected once, and 1.6% sits in the top ten. The sequenced sample was PBMCs. These receptors were taken from a woman aged 45-59 years in good health and CMV-seronegative.

As DNA, the CDR3 is TGTGCCAGCTCACCACAGGGACTAGCGCCCCTAGCCAAAAACATTCAGTACTTC. Its translation is CASSPQGLAPLAKNIQYF. The chain is built from TRBV18 and TRBJ2-4; 10 positions agree with TRBD2. The germline V gene has CDR1 KGHSH and CDR2 LQKENI. The CDR3 consists of 18 residues. V trimming: 1 base; J trimming: 0 bases; junction bases outside the gene matches: 6.

The chain couples TRBV6-1 to TRBJ2-4; a possible D gene is TRBD1 (6 bases). The germline CDR1 and CDR2 sequences are MNHNS and SASEGT. There are 15 residues in the CDR3. V was cut by 4 bases and J by 6 bases, with 16 bases left in between. The DNA for the CDR3 is TGTGCCAGCAGTGTACAGGGACCCCAACCAAACATTCAGTACTTC. Its protein product is CASSVQGPQPNIQYF.

The CDR3 reads CASSLYSVTNEKLFF. The CDR3 nucleotides read TGTGCCAGCAGCTTATACTCGGTTACTAATGAAAAACTGTTTTTT. The V call is TRBV7-9, the J call TRBJ1-4; D is undetermined. With 2 bases removed from V and 2 bases from J, the gap between germline ends came to 9 bases. Germline V gives CDR1 SEHNR, CDR2 FQNEAQ (reference sequence). The CDR3 is made up of 15 amino acids.

V is TRBV10-3 and J is TRBJ2-2, with 10 bases identical to TRBD2. Germline lookup yields CDR1 ENHRY and CDR2 SYGVKD. The CDR3 is made up of 16 amino acids. V lost 9 bases to trimming and J lost 4 bases; unmatched junction nucleotides: 11. In DNA form, the CDR3 reads TGTGCCATTCAGCCCAGCGGGAGGGCCTTCACCGGGGAGCTGTTTTTT. Translated, it gives CAIQPSGRAFTGELFF.

The rearrangement uses TRBV5-1 and TRBJ1-3, with 8 bases fitting TRBD1. Germline V gene lookup returns CDR1 SGHRS and CDR2 YFSETQ. The V and J ends lost 4 bases and 2 bases, in that order; junction bases with no gene match: 11. This CDR3 contains 17 residues. In nucleotides, the CDR3 is TGCGCCAGCAGCCCAAGGACAGGGTTCTATGCTGGAAACACCATATATTTT. Translating gives CASSPRTGFYAGNTIYF.

This clone was detected a few times. The chain links TRBV4-3 to TRBJ2-2, with 8 bases lining up with TRBD2. Germline V gene data show CDR1 as LGHNA and CDR2 as YSLEER. V gave up 1 base and J gave up 6 bases; unmatched junction bases: 7. CDR3 length equals 16 residues. The CDR3 DNA is TGCGCCAGCAGCCAAGTGGCGGGAGGAAGATCCGGGGAGCTGTTTTTT. Protein sequence: CASSQVAGGRSGELFF.

The rearrangement links TRBV7-9 to TRBJ1-1; 7 nucleotides line up with TRBD1. This CDR3 is built from 15 residues. The germline CDR1 and CDR2 sequences are SEHNR and FQNEAQ (reference sequence). The V and J ends lost 7 bases and 5 bases, in that order; junction bases with no gene match: 13. The CDR3 here is CASTRRVAGGTEAFF. The CDR3 bases are TGTGCCAGCACCCGTCGGGTGGCAGGGGGGACTGAAGCTTTCTTT.

This sequence joins TRBV29-1 and TRBJ2-3, with D unresolved. This CDR3 is 12 amino acids long. Trimming cost V 3 bases and J 5 bases, with 9 bases left between them. The germline CDR1 and CDR2 sequences are SQVTM and ANQGSEA. The CDR3 DNA sequence: TGCAGCGTTGATGTTTCATTAGATACGCAGTATTTT. Translating it yields CSVDVSLDTQYF.

This clone was recorded a few times. The chain recombines TRBV6-5 with TRBJ2-7; TRBD2 aligns across 10 bases. V trimming: 6 bases; J trimming: 7 bases; junction bases outside the gene matches: 12. The CDR3 has 15 amino acids. The germline V gene encodes CDR1 MNHEY and CDR2 SVGAGI. This CDR3 reads CASRRSGTSAMEQYF. The CDR3 nucleotides are TGTGCCAGCAGAAGATCCGGGACTAGCGCCATGGAGCAGTACTTC.

Points on this clone: One junction end does not reproduce the germline sequence, and a read error may be involved. The chain recombines TRBV6-6 with TRBJ2-2; D call uncertain. Germline CDR1 is MNHNY and CDR2 is SVGAGI (reference sequence). The CDR3 is 14 residues long. CDR3 nucleotides: TGTGCCAGCAGTGACTCCCCGCGGACCGGGGAGCTGTTTTTT. This encodes CASSDSPRTGELFF.